This TCR beta chain was captured in a study of T cell repertoires in cytomegalovirus infection. Turning to the study itself: CMV infection plus the matching HLA type was flagged by public TCR beta signatures. General observations from the study: HLA-C-restricted CMV clonotypes gave the most frequent clonotype in two of eight donors. Cumulative frequency (of public TCR beta family members) identified carriers of CMV plus the relevant HLA.

The CDR3 length is 13 residues. The germline V gene has CDR1 SGHAT and CDR2 FQNNGV. Trimming shortened V by 0 bases and J by 9 bases, and 6 bases separated the two germline ends. Comments on this clonotype: Its antigen is as yet unknown.

TCRdb reprocessed the reads via MiXCR and lists one record per CDR3 protein. The data contain around 290,000 distinct CDR3 sequences, about 23% of them singletons. Sequenced input: PBMCs. The V gene is TRBV11-2, the J gene TRBJ1-6; D remains ambiguous. The TCR originated in a human donor in good health (CMV status not recorded). Some clones in this sample may be carry-over from other donors' samples. Here the CDR3 DNA reads TGTGCCAGCAGCTTAGATCGAGGTTCACCCCTCCACTTT. It codes for CASSLDRGSPLHF.